The 11 T cell receptor beta chains below come from one sample, sequenced in a study of T-cell memory formation after mild COVID-19. TCRdb reanalysed the 5' RACE reads using MiXCR and keeps one entry per CDR3 protein. Of a few hundred thousand distinct CDR3 sequences in the sample, approximately 21% were seen once. The source material was PBMCs or a T cell subset sorted from them (not recorded which). The source is an adult woman who had mild COVID-19 (a few samples of this study predate the infection). Cell type and time point are not known.

This clonotype was seen just once. The chain carries TRBV4-1 and TRBJ1-1; D remains unclear. V was cut by 1 base and J by 1 base, with 10 bases left in between. This CDR3 comprises 15 residues. The germline V gene encodes CDR1 MGHRA and CDR2 YSYEKL. Here the CDR3 reads CASSQADEWNTEAFF. CDR3 DNA: TGCGCCAGCAGCCAAGCGGACGAATGGAACACTGAAGCTTTCTTT.

The J gene is TRBJ1-1, the V gene TRBV7-3; possibly TRBD1 for D (6 bases). This CDR3 contains 14 residues. The germline V gene has CDR1 SGHTA and CDR2 FQGTGA. Between the trimmed V and J ends, which lost 5 bases and 2 bases, there was a span of 12 bases. The CDR3 protein is CASSRGATNTEAFF. CDR3 nucleotide sequence: TGTGCCAGCAGCCGGGGGGCGACAAACACTGAAGCTTTCTTT.

This clonotype showed up just a few times. The chain recombines TRBV12-3 or TRBV12-4 with TRBJ1-5; D uncertain. V was pared by 2 bases and J by 6 bases, with 8 bases between. The CDR3 has 13 residues. CDR3 coding DNA: TGTGCCAGCAGTTTACCCCCCGGTCAGCCCCAGCATTTT. Its protein is CASSLPPGQPQHF.

This clonotype has more than one count but fewer than ten. This chain joins TRBV10-2 and TRBJ2-5; TRBD1 or TRBD2 may be the D gene (5 bases each). Trimming removed 8 bases at V and 5 bases at J, with 15 bases between. This CDR3 has 13 residues. The germline V gene encodes CDR1 WSHSY and CDR2 SAAADI. This CDR3 is CASGRGPGETQYF. In DNA form, the CDR3 reads TGCGCCAGCGGACGGGGCCCGGGGGAGACCCAGTACTTC.

Concerning this clonotype: A much more abundant neighbour one base away suggests this may be a read error. V and J are TRBV24-1 and TRBJ2-2; possible D gene TRBD2, 5 bases. CDR1 and CDR2 (germline): KGHDR, SFDVKD. The CDR3 runs 15 residues. The CDR3 spells CATSDLSGKAGELIF. The CDR3 nucleotides are TGTGCCACCAGTGATTTATCGGGGAAGGCCGGGGAGCTGATTTTT.

This chain uses TRBV7-9 with TRBJ1-1; possibly TRBD1 for D (6 bases). The CDR3 contains 14 residues. The V end was cut by 5 bases, the J end by 1 base, with 11 bases between. CDR1 is SEHNR and CDR2 is FQNEAQ in the germline V gene (reference sequence). CDR3 loop: CASSLRQENTEAFF. The CDR3 DNA sequence: TGTGCCAGCAGCCTGCGACAGGAGAACACTGAAGCTTTCTTT.

The chain combines TRBV19 with TRBJ2-5; TRBD2 matches 8 bases. The junction had 15 bases not matched to a gene; V was cut back by 7 bases and J by 5 bases. CDR3 length equals 16 residues. CDR1 is LNHDA, CDR2 SQIVND, per germline (reference sequence). This CDR3 reads CASTFRGGGLRETQYF. The CDR3 bases are TGTGCCAGTACGTTCAGGGGCGGGGGGCTACGGGAGACCCAGTACTTC.

In this sample, this clonotype turned up many times. The chain has TRBV6-5 and TRBJ2-3, with TRBD2 as a possible D gene (6 bases). From germline, CDR1 is MNHEY and CDR2 SVGAGI. The germline V and J ends were trimmed by 5 bases and 0 bases, with 18 bases remaining between them. The CDR3 is 17 amino acids. CDR3 sequence: CASSRRWGEASTDTQYF. The CDR3 DNA reads as TGTGCCAGCAGTCGCAGGTGGGGGGAGGCAAGCACAGATACGCAGTATTTT.

There are a few counts of this clonotype. The CDR3 DNA follows: TGTGCCAGCAGTTGGGGAACAGGAGTCACCTACGAGCAGTACTTC. It codes for CASSWGTGVTYEQYF. This sequence joins TRBV27 and TRBJ2-7, with D perhaps matching TRBD1 (5 bases). Germline CDR1 is MNHEY and CDR2 is SMNVEV (reference sequence). The CDR3 is made up of 15 amino acids. Trimming pared 4 bases from V and 2 bases from J, leaving 15 bases between.

In its sample, this clonotype was seen a few times. CDR3 protein: CASSLAYRGGDTQYF. CDR3 bases: TGTGCCAGCAGCTTAGCGTACCGGGGTGGGGATACGCAGTATTTT. The chain uses TRBV7-9 and TRBJ2-3; maybe TRBD2 (5 bases). The CDR3 spans 15 residues. The V gene's germline CDR1 is SEHNR and CDR2 FQNEAQ (reference sequence). The germline V and J ends were trimmed by 0 bases and 6 bases, with 13 bases remaining between them. Full variable domain (rest looked up from reference TRBV7-9 and TRBJ2-3): DTGVSQNPRHKITKRGQNVTFRCDPISEHNRLYWYRQTLGQGPEFLTYFQNEAQLEKSRLLSDRFSAERPKGSFSTLEIQRTEQGDSAMYLCASSLAYRGGDTQYFGPGTRLTVL.

This chain uses TRBV5-1 with TRBJ2-7, with 7 positions matching TRBD1. This CDR3 is built from 13 residues. J lost 5 bases, V lost 4 bases, and 6 bases had no gene match. Germline CDR1 SGHRS, CDR2 YFSETQ. The CDR3: CASSKPGQNEQYF. In nucleotides, the CDR3 is TGCGCCAGCAGCAAGCCGGGACAGAACGAGCAGTACTTC.